The next 10 T cell receptor beta chains were all read from a single sample in a study of graft-versus-host responses after intestinal transplantation. No antigens are known for them. Method: immunoSEQ multiplex PCR; TCRdb's copy keeps in-frame clones and lacks some. The sample gives about 100,000 clones, approximately 90% of which show up once; about 6.3% is in the top ten. Material: unstimulated CD8+ T cells sorted from spleen or lymph node cells, obtained before intestinal transplant. The receptors come from a human donor who received an intestinal transplant.

The chain employs TRBV7-9 and TRBJ1-5, with unresolved D. CDR1 is SEHNR, CDR2 FQNEAQ, per germline (reference sequence). This CDR3 has 13 amino acids. V lost 1 base and J 4 bases, leaving 5 bases between the germline ends. For the CDR3, the DNA is TGTGCCAGCAGCTTAGTTAGTAATCAGCCCCAGCATTTT. Encoded protein: CASSLVSNQPQHF.

This clone was seen just once. The CDR3 sequence: CASSPTVSSYNEQFF. The CDR3 DNA sequence: TGCGCCAGCAGTCCGACAGTTAGCTCCTACAATGAGCAGTTCTTC. V usage is TRBV4-1 and J usage is TRBJ2-1, with D tentatively TRBD1 (5 bases). Germline V gene sequence: CDR1 MGHRA, CDR2 YSYEKL. The V end was cut by 6 bases, the J end by 0 bases, with 12 bases between. The CDR3 totals 15 residues.

The chain links TRBV27 to TRBJ2-1; 11 nucleotides match TRBD2. J lost 0 bases, V lost 4 bases, and 11 bases had no gene match. The V gene's germline CDR1 is MNHEY and CDR2 SMNVEV (reference sequence). The CDR3 covers 19 residues. CDR3 bases: TGTGCCAGCAGTTCTATAGCGGGAGGGGTCTGGGGCTCCTACAATGAGCAGTTCTTC. As protein: CASSSIAGGVWGSYNEQFF.

The chain employs TRBV5-6 and TRBJ2-7; possible D gene TRBD2, 5 bases. Per germline, CDR1 SGHDT and CDR2 YYEEEE. Trimming stripped 4 bases from V and 3 bases from J, with 23 bases between. This CDR3 is built from 17 residues. CDR3 in DNA: TGTGCCAGCAGCACACGGAGGTCGGTAAGAAACGGCTACGAGCAGTACTTC. As protein: CASSTRRSVRNGYEQYF.

CDR3 bases: TGTGCCAGCAGCGACCCGGACTACAATGAGCAGTTCTTC. Protein sequence: CASSDPDYNEQFF. This chain uses TRBV9 with TRBJ2-1, with D unresolved. The CDR3 contains 13 residues. Germline lookup yields CDR1 SGDLS and CDR2 YYNGEE. The ends were cut back, 3 bases at V and 3 bases at J, with 7 bases in the middle.

The rearrangement links TRBV10-1 to TRBJ2-1; no firm D call. CDR3 length: 16 amino acids. V was cut by 1 base and J by 0 bases, with 10 bases left in between. Germline-derived CDR1 and CDR2 are WNHNN and SYGVQD (reference sequence). In DNA, the CDR3 is TGCGCCAGCAGTGAGTGCCACCCGATCTCCTACAATGAGCAGTTCTTC. It encodes CASSECHPISYNEQFF.

This chain connects TRBV9 to TRBJ2-5; TRBD1 might be the D (5 bases). Germline V gives CDR1 SGDLS, CDR2 YYNGEE. The CDR3 runs 16 residues. V was pared by 0 bases and J by 4 bases, with 16 bases between. This chain's CDR3 is CASSVDGAGPLETQYF. In DNA form, the CDR3 reads TGTGCCAGCAGCGTAGACGGTGCAGGGCCATTAGAGACCCAGTACTTC.

The chain uses TRBV2 and TRBJ1-1; no firm D call. Trimming removed 5 bases from V and 0 bases from J, with 13 bases in between. The CDR3 is 15 residues long. Germline loops: CDR1 SNHLY, CDR2 FYNNEI. In DNA form, the CDR3 reads TGTGCCAGCAGTTCGGTCCTCCTCATGAACACTGAAGCTTTCTTT. Amino acid sequence: CASSSVLLMNTEAFF.

The V and J genes are TRBV9 and TRBJ2-5, with D unclear. V lost 3 bases and J 5 bases, leaving 20 bases between the germline ends. This CDR3 is 16 amino acids long. CDR1 and CDR2 (germline): SGDLS, YYNGEE. The CDR3 DNA reads TGTGCCAGCAGCGAGTCACAAAGGACCCTCGAGGAGACCCAGTACTTC. Translated, it gives CASSESQRTLEETQYF. Combining the CDR3 with reference TRBV9 and TRBJ2-5 gives the whole variable domain DSGVTQTPKHLITATGQRVTLRCSPRSGDLSVYWYQQSLDQGLQFLIQYYNGEERAKGNILERFSAQQFPDLHSELNLSSLELGDSALYFCASSESQRTLEETQYFGPGTRLLVL.

J is TRBJ2-1 and V is TRBV7-9; D unclear. Germline-derived CDR1 and CDR2 are SEHNR and FQNEAQ (reference sequence). V gave up 0 bases and J gave up 8 bases, with 8 bases separating them. The CDR3 length is 13 residues. The CDR3 coding sequence is TGTGCCAGCAGCTTAGCATCCATCGATGAGCAGTTCTTC. Amino acids: CASSLASIDEQFF.